Listed below are T cell receptor beta chains from one sample, sequenced in a study of T-cell reconstitution after alpha-beta-depleted transplantation in children. TCRdb reanalysed the PCR reads using MiXCR and keeps one entry per CDR3 protein. In the table there are around 250,000 distinct CDR3 sequences, more than 8% of which are singletons. The source material was PBMCs from the stem cell graft donor, sampled from the stem cell graft. The receptor source for this set is a human donor who donated a stem cell graft to a child with SCID. CDR3s include the opening cysteine and the closing phenylalanine or tryptophan. A D gene is named only where the DNA matches it firmly. A row's size may be missing; if present it is once, few, many or a size class.

DNA: TGCAGCTCTCCCTTCCGGGACAGGGCCTACGAGCAGTACTTC; CDR3: CSSPFRDRAYEQYF; D: TRBD1; J: TRBJ2-7; length: 14; size: -; V: TRBV29-1
DNA: TGCAGTGCCCCTGGACCCGGGGCCAACGTCCTGACTTTC; CDR3: CSAPGPGANVLTF; D: -; J: TRBJ2-6; length: 13; size: -; V: TRBV20-1
DNA: TGTGCCAGCACCACAGGGGGTCCCACAGATACGCAGTATTTT; CDR3: CASTTGGPTDTQYF; D: TRBD1; J: TRBJ2-3; length: 14; size: -; V: TRBV6-1
DNA: TGTGCCAGCAGTGACTGGCGGAACAATGAGCAGTTCTTC; CDR3: CASSDWRNNEQFF; D: -; J: TRBJ2-1; length: 13; size: many; V: TRBV2
DNA: TGTGCCATCAGGACAGCGTTTCATGGCTACACCTTC; CDR3: CAIRTAFHGYTF; D: -; J: TRBJ1-2; length: 12; size: -; V: TRBV10-3
DNA: TGTGCCAGCAGCCCCGGACAGAGCCCCCACAGCGAGCAGTACTTC; CDR3: CASSPGQSPHSEQYF; D: -; J: TRBJ2-7; length: 15; size: -; V: TRBV5-4
DNA: TGTGCCAGCAGTTTGCACGGTGGCACCGGGGAGCTGTTTTTT; CDR3: CASSLHGGTGELFF; D: -; J: TRBJ2-2; length: 14; size: few; V: TRBV12-3/TRBV12-4
DNA: TGTGCCAGCAGTGAAACAGGGAGTCAGCCCCAGCATTTT; CDR3: CASSETGSQPQHF; D: -; J: TRBJ1-5; length: 13; size: -; V: TRBV6-1
DNA: TGCAGTGCTAGAGGCTGGACAGACAACACTGAAGCTTTCTTT; CDR3: CSARGWTDNTEAFF; D: -; J: TRBJ1-1; length: 14; size: many; V: TRBV20-1
DNA: TGTGCCAGCAGTCCCGGGATAAACACCGGGGAGCTGTTTTTT; CDR3: CASSPGINTGELFF; D: -; J: TRBJ2-2; length: 14; size: many; V: TRBV12-3/TRBV12-4
DNA: TGTGCCAGCAGCCCAGACAGGGTGTACCAAGAGACCCAGTACTTC; CDR3: CASSPDRVYQETQYF; D: TRBD1; J: TRBJ2-5; length: 15; size: -; V: TRBV14
DNA: TGCGCCAGCAGCTTGTTAGGTAATGTGAACACTGAAGCTTTCTTT; CDR3: CASSLLGNVNTEAFF; D: -; J: TRBJ1-1; length: 15; size: few; V: TRBV5-1
DNA: TGTGCTAGTGGTTCCGGGACAGCGCAAGAGACCCAGTACTTC; CDR3: CASGSGTAQETQYF; D: TRBD1; J: TRBJ2-5; length: 14; size: -; V: TRBV12-5
DNA: TGTGCCAGCAGCGTATCCGGGTATGGAAACACTGAAGCTTTCTTT; CDR3: CASSVSGYGNTEAFF; D: -; J: TRBJ1-1; length: 15; size: few; V: TRBV9
DNA: TGCAGCGTTGAAGACGTCTATTCATCCTACAATGAGCAGTTCTTC; CDR3: CSVEDVYSSYNEQFF; D: -; J: TRBJ2-1; length: 15; size: few; V: TRBV29-1
DNA: TGCAGTGCCGAAGACAGGGGTCCCTACGAGCAGTACTTC; CDR3: CSAEDRGPYEQYF; D: TRBD1; J: TRBJ2-7; length: 13; size: few; V: TRBV20-1
DNA: TGCGCCAGCAGCCCTCAGCAGAACACTGAAGCTTTCTTT; CDR3: CASSPQQNTEAFF; D: -; J: TRBJ1-1; length: 13; size: few; V: TRBV5-1
DNA: TGTGCCAGCAGTCCACAGGGACCAGCTAACTATGGCTACACCTTC; CDR3: CASSPQGPANYGYTF; D: -; J: TRBJ1-2; length: 15; size: few; V: TRBV27
DNA: TGTGCCAGCAGCCAAGATTTGTGGGGGGCATGGGAGCAGTACTTC; CDR3: CASSQDLWGAWEQYF; D: -; J: TRBJ2-7; length: 15; size: few; V: TRBV4-2
DNA: TGTGCCAGCAGCTTTGACAGGTTGAACACTGAAGCTTTCTTT; CDR3: CASSFDRLNTEAFF; D: -; J: TRBJ1-1; length: 14; size: -; V: TRBV7-9
DNA: TGTGCCAGCAGCCCCTGGGGCAGTTTGAACACTGAAGCTTTCTTT; CDR3: CASSPWGSLNTEAFF; D: -; J: TRBJ1-1; length: 15; size: few; V: TRBV7-9
DNA: TGTGCCAGCAACTCGGGGAGGGCGGATGGCTACACCTTC; CDR3: CASNSGRADGYTF; D: -; J: TRBJ1-2; length: 13; size: -; V: TRBV5-6
DNA: TGTGCCAGCAGTTTAGGAGTAGGCCCCTACGAGCAGTACTTC; CDR3: CASSLGVGPYEQYF; D: -; J: TRBJ2-7; length: 14; size: many; V: TRBV27
DNA: TGTGCCAGCACCCCCTCCGGACGGAATTCACCCCTCCACTTT; CDR3: CASTPSGRNSPLHF; D: -; J: TRBJ1-6; length: 14; size: many; V: TRBV12-3/TRBV12-4